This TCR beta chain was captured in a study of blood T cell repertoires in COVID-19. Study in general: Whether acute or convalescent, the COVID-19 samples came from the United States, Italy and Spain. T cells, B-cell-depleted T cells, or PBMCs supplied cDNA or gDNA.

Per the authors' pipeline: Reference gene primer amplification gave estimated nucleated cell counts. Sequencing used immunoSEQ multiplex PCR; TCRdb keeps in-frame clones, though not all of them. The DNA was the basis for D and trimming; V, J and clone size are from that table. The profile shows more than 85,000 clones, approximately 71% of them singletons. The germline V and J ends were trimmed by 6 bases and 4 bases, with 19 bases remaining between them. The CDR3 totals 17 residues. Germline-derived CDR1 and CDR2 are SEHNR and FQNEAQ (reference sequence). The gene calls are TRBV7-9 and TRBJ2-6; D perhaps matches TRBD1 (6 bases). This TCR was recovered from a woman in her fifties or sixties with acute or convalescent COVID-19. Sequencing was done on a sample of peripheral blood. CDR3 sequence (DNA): TGTGCCAGCAGGGAACAGGGATTGGTAAGCGGGGCCAACGTCCTGACTTTC. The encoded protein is CASREQGLVSGANVLTF.